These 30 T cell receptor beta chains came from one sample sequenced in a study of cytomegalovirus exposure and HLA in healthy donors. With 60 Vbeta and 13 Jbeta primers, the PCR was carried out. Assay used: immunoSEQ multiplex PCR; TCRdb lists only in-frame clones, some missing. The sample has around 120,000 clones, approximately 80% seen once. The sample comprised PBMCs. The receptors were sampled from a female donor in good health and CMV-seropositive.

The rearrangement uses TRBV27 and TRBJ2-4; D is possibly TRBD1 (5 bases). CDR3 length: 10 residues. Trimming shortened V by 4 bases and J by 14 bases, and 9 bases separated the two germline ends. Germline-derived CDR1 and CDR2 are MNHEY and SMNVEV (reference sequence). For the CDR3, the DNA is TGTGCCAGCAGTTGCACAGGCGAGTACTTC. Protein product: CASSCTGEYF.

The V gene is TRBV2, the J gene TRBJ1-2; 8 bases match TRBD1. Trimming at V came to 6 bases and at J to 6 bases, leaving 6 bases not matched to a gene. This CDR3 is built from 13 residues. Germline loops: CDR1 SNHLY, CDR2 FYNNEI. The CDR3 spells CASRNGQGHGYTF. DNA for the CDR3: TGTGCCAGCAGGAACGGACAGGGACATGGCTACACCTTC. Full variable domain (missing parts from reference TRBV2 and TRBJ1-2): EPEVTQTPSHQVTQMGQEVILRCVPISNHLYFYWYRQILGQKVEFLVSFYNNEISEKSEIFDDQFSVERPDGSNFTLKIRSTKLEDSAMYFCASRNGQGHGYTFGSGTRLTVV.

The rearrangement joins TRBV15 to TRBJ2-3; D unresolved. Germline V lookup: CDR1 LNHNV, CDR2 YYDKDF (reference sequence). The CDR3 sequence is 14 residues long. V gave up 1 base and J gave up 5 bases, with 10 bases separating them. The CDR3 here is CATSRVPSGDTQYF. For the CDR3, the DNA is TGTGCCACCAGCAGAGTGCCGAGTGGAGATACGCAGTATTTT.

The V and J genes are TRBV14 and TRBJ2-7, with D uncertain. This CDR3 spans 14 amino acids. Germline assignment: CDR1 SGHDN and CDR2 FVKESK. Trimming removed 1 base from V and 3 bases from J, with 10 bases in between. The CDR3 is CASSQGNSYYEQYF. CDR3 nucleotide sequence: TGTGCCAGCAGCCAAGGAAACAGCTACTACGAGCAGTACTTC.

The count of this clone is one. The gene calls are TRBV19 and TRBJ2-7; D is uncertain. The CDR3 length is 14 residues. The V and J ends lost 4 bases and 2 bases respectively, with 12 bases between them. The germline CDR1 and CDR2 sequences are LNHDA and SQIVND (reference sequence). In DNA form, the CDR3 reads TGTGCCAGTAGTAAGACATCTGCTCCCTACGAGCAGTACTTC. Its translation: CASSKTSAPYEQYF.

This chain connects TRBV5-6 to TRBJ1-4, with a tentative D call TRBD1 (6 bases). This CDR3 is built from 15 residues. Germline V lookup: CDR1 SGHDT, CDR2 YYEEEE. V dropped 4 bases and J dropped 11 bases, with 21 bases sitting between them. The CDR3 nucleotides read TGTGCCAGCAGCCCCACCTACGAGCTTAGGGGGAAACTGTTTTTT. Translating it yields CASSPTYELRGKLFF.

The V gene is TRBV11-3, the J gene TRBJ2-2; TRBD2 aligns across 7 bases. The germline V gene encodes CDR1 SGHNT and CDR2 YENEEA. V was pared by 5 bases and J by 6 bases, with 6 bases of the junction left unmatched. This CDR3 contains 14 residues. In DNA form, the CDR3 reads TGTGCCAGCAGCCCCCGACTAGCTTCCGGGGAGCTGTTTTTT. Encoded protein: CASSPRLASGELFF. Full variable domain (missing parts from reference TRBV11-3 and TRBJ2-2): EAGVVQSPRYKIIEKKQPVAFWCNPISGHNTLYWYLQNLGQGPELLIRYENEEAVDDSQLPKDRFSAERLKGVDSTLKIQPAELGDSAVYLCASSPRLASGELFFGEGSRLTVL.

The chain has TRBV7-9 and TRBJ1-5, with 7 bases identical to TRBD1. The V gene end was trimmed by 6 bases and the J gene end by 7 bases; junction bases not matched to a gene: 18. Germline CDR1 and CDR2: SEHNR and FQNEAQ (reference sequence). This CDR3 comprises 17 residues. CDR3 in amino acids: CASSLSSGEGAEQPQHF. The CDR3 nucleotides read TGTGCCAGCAGTCTTAGTAGCGGTGAGGGGGCCGAACAGCCCCAGCATTTT.

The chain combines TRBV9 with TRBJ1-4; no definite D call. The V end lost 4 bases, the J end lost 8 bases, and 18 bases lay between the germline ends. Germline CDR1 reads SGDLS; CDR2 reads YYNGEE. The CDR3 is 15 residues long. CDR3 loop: CASSPALGRAEKLFF. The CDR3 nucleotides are TGTGCCAGCAGCCCCGCATTAGGGAGGGCCGAAAAACTGTTTTTT.

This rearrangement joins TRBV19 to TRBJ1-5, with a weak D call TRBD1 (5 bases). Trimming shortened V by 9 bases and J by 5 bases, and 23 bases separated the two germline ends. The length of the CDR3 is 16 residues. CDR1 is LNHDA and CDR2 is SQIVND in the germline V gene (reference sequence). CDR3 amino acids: CASSLVAALGDQPQHF. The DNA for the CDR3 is TGTGCCAGCTCCTTAGTGGCCGCCTTAGGGGATCAGCCCCAGCATTTT.

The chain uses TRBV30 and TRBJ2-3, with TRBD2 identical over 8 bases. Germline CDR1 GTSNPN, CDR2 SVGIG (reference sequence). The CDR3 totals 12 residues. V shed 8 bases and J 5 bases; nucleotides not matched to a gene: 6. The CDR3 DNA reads TGTGCCCGTAACGGGGGGGAAGATACGCAGTATTTT. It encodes CARNGGEDTQYF. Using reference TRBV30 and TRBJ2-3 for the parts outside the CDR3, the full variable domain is SQTIHQWPATLVQPVGSPLSLECTVEGTSNPNLYWYRQAAGRGLQLLFYSVGIGQISSEVPQNLSASRPQDRQFILSSKKLLLSDSGFYLCARNGGEDTQYFGPGTRLTVL.

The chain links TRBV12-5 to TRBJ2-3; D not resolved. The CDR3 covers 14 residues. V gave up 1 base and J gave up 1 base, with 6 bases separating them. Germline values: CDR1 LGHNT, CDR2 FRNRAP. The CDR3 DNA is TGTGCTAGTGGTTTGGACACCCGCACAGATACGCAGTATTTT. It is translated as CASGLDTRTDTQYF.

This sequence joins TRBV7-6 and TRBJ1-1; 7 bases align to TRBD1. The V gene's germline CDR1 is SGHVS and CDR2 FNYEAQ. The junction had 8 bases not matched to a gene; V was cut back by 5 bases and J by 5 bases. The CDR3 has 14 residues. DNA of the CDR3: TGTGCCAGCAGCCTCAGGACAGGTAGTACTGAAGCTTTCTTT. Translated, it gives CASSLRTGSTEAFF.

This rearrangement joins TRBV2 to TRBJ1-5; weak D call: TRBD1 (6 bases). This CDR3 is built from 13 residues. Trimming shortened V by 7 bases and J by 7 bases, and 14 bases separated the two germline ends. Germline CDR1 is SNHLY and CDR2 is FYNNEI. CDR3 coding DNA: TGTGCCAGCACGGCAGGGGTACGGCAGCCCCAGCATTTT. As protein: CASTAGVRQPQHF.

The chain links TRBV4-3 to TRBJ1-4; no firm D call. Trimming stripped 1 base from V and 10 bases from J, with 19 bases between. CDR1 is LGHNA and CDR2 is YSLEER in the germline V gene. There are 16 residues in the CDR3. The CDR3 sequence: CASSQGREAFAGKLFF. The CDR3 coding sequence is TGCGCCAGCAGCCAAGGACGGGAAGCGTTTGCGGGAAAACTGTTTTTT.

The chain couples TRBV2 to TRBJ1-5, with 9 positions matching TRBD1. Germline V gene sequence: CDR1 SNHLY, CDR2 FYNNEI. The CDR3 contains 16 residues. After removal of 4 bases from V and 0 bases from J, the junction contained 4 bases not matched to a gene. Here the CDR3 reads CASSGPQGASNQPQHF. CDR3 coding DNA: TGTGCCAGCAGTGGTCCACAGGGGGCTAGCAATCAGCCCCAGCATTTT.

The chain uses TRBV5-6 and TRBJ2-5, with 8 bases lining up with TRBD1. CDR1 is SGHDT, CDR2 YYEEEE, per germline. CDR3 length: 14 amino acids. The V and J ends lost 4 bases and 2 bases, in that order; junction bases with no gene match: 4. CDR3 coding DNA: TGTGCCAGCAGCACTACAGGGGGACAAGAGACCCAGTACTTC. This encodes CASSTTGGQETQYF.

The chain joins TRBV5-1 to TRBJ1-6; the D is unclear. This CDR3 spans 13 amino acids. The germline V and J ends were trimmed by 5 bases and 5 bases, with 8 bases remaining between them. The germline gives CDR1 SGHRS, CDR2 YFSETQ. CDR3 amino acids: CASRAGDNSPLHF. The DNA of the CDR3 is TGCGCCAGCAGGGCAGGCGATAATTCACCCCTCCACTTT.

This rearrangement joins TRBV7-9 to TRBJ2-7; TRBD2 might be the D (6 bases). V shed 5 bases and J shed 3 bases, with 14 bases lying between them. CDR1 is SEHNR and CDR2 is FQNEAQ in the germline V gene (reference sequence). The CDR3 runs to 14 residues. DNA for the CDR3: TGTGCCAGCAGCGGGGGGACGGAATACTACGAGCAGTACTTC. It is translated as CASSGGTEYYEQYF.

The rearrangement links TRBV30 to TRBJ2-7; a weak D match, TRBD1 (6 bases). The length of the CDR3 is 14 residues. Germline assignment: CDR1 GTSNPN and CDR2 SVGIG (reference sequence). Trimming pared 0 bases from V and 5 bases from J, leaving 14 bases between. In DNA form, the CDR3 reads TGTGCCTGGAGTGTGGAATTACAGGGCGACGAGCAGTACTTC. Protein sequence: CAWSVELQGDEQYF.

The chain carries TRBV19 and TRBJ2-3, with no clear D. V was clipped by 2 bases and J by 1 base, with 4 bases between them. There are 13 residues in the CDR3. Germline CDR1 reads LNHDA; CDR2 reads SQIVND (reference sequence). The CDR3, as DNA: TGTGCCAGTAGTATACAGGGCACAGATACGCAGTATTTT. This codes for CASSIQGTDTQYF.

The CDR3 DNA is TGTGCCAGCAGCTTGCCTCGACAGGGAAGGAAAGCTTTCTTT. It is translated as CASSLPRQGRKAFF. This rearrangement joins TRBV5-8 to TRBJ1-1, with 7 bases matching TRBD1. Germline V gene lookup returns CDR1 SGHTS and CDR2 YDEGEE. Trimming cost V 1 base and J 9 bases; bases outside gene matches: 9. This CDR3 comprises 14 residues.

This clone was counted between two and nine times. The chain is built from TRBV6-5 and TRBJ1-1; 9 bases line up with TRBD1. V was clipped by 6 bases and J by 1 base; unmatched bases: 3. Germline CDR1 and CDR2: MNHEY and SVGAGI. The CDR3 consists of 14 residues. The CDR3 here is CASRGQGSNTEAFF. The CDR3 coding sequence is TGTGCCAGCAGGGGACAGGGTTCGAACACTGAAGCTTTCTTT.

The CDR3 protein is CASSFGGANTYEQYF. CDR3 DNA: TGCGCCAGCAGCTTCGGGGGGGCCAATACCTACGAGCAGTACTTC. V usage is TRBV5-1 and J usage is TRBJ2-7; 8 bases match TRBD2. Germline V gives CDR1 SGHRS, CDR2 YFSETQ. The CDR3 runs to 15 residues. The junction had 6 bases not matched to a gene; V was cut back by 2 bases and J by 2 bases.

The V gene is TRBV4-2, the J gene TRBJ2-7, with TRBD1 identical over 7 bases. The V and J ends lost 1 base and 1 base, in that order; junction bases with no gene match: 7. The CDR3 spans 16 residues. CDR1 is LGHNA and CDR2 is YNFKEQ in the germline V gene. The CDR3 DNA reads TGTGCCAGCAGCCAAGTTAGTGGGACAGATTCCTACGAGCAGTACTTC. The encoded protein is CASSQVSGTDSYEQYF.

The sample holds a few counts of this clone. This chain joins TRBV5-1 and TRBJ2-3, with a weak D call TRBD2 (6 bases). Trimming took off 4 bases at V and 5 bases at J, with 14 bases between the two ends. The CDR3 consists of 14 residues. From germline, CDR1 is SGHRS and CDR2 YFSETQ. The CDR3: CASSGSGVEDTQYF. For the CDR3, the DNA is TGCGCCAGCAGCGGTTCGGGGGTGGAAGATACGCAGTATTTT.

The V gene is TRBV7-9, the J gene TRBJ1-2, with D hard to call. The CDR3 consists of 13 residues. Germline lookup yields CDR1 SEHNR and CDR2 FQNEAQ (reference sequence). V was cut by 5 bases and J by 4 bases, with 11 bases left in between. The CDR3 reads CASSPGRGYGYTF. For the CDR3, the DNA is TGTGCCAGCAGCCCAGGACGGGGCTATGGCTACACCTTC.

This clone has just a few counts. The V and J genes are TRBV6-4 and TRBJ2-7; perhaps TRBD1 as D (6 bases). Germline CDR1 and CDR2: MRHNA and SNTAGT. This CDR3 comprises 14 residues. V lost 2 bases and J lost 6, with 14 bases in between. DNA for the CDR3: TGTGCCAGCAGTGACGGAGGACAGATCAGCGAGCAGTACTTC. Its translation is CASSDGGQISEQYF.

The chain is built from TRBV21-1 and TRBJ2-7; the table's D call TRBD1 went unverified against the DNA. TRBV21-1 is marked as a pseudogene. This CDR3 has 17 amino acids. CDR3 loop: CASSTEGAGQKTYEQYF. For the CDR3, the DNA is TGTGCCAGCAGCACCGAGGGGGCAGGGCAGAAAACCTACGAGCAGTACTTC.

Here the CDR3 DNA reads TGTGCCAGCAGCCAAAACCCTAGCGATCAAGAGACCCAGTACTTC. Translated: CASSQNPSDQETQYF. V gene TRBV9 combines with J gene TRBJ2-5; the D gene is possibly TRBD2 (6 bases). Per the germline V gene, CDR1 is SGDLS and CDR2 is YYNGEE. CDR3 length: 15 residues. Trimming removed 4 bases from V and 2 bases from J, with 15 bases in between.